This passage covers 11 T cell receptor beta chains from one sample sequenced in a study of shared clonotypes between healthy human individuals. Method: immunoSEQ multiplex PCR; TCRdb's copy keeps in-frame clones and lacks some. The repertoire holds over 1.4 million clones, with approximately 97% as singletons. The sample was naive CD4+ T cells sorted from blood. Subset of the sample: CD45RA+ positively selected. The receptors were sampled from a young man in good health.

The rearrangement uses TRBV5-1 and TRBJ2-2; tentative D call: TRBD1 (5 bases). The CDR3 loop spans 15 amino acids. CDR1 and CDR2 from the germline V gene are SGHRS and YFSETQ. Trimming removed 2 bases at V and 3 bases at J, with 11 bases between. The CDR3 here is CASSFVGADTGELFF. DNA for the CDR3: TGCGCCAGCAGCTTTGTAGGGGCCGACACCGGGGAGCTGTTTTTT.

This clone was seen a single time. The V call is TRBV5-1, the J call TRBJ2-7; 7 nucleotides match TRBD2. The CDR3 is made up of 13 amino acids. Losses at the gene ends were 6 bases for V and 6 bases for J; bases not matched to a gene: 9. Germline values: CDR1 SGHRS, CDR2 YFSETQ. Here the CDR3 reads CASKILAIGEQYF. The DNA for the CDR3 is TGCGCCAGCAAGATACTAGCGATCGGCGAGCAGTACTTC.

The genes are TRBV11-3 and TRBJ2-5; a possible D gene is TRBD2 (6 bases). CDR1 and CDR2 (germline): SGHNT, YENEEA. The CDR3 runs 15 residues. V lost 5 bases to trimming and J lost 3 bases, with 16 bases between them. DNA of the CDR3: TGTGCCAGCAGCCCCCGGGGGAGCGGAGAAGAGACCCAGTACTTC. As protein: CASSPRGSGEETQYF.

The chain is built from TRBV14 and TRBJ1-2; D is ambiguous. The CDR3 extends over 13 amino acids. CDR1 is SGHDN and CDR2 is FVKESK in the germline V gene. V dropped 1 base and J dropped 4 bases, with 7 bases sitting between them. CDR3 sequence reads: CASSQAKGYGYTF. The CDR3 DNA reads TGTGCCAGCAGCCAAGCAAAGGGCTATGGCTACACCTTC.

This clone was counted a single time. The genes are TRBV30 and TRBJ2-7; 13 bases are a match to TRBD2. CDR3 length equals 15 residues. In germline, CDR1 is GTSNPN, CDR2 SVGIG (reference sequence). The CDR3 is CDRPPWTSGSYEQYF. As DNA, the CDR3 is TGTGACAGGCCTCCCTGGACTAGCGGGAGCTACGAGCAGTACTTC.

The rearrangement uses TRBV5-1 and TRBJ2-1, with D uncertain. Germline V gives CDR1 SGHRS, CDR2 YFSETQ. The CDR3 sequence is 13 residues long. Trimming removed 0 bases from V and 9 bases from J, with 10 bases in between. CDR3 DNA: TGCGCCAGCAGCTTGGTTCTGGGGTCTGAGCAGTTCTTC. Amino acids: CASSLVLGSEQFF.

A note on this clone: Other DNA sequences in the sample encode the same CDR3. V usage is TRBV7-9 and J usage is TRBJ2-7; 8 bases fit TRBD1. Trimming at V came to 5 bases and at J to 3 bases, leaving 6 bases not matched to a gene. The germline CDR1 and CDR2 sequences are SEHNR and FQNEAQ (reference sequence). The CDR3 totals 14 residues. The CDR3 spells CASSLTGVHYEQYF. CDR3 nucleotides: TGTGCCAGCAGCCTGACAGGGGTCCACTACGAGCAGTACTTC.

The chain links TRBV28 to TRBJ2-7, with D perhaps matching TRBD2 (5 bases). In germline, CDR1 is MDHEN, CDR2 SYDVKM. The germline V and J ends were trimmed by 6 bases and 2 bases, with 11 bases remaining between them. CDR3 length: 13 amino acids. Here the CDR3 DNA reads TGTGCCAGCAGGATCGGGGTAACCTACGAGCAGTACTTC. Translating it yields CASRIGVTYEQYF.

The chain is built from TRBV18 and TRBJ2-7; D is possibly TRBD2 (6 bases). From germline, CDR1 is KGHSH and CDR2 LQKENI. V shed 3 bases and J shed 5 bases, with 14 bases lying between them. The CDR3 runs 14 residues. In DNA form, the CDR3 reads TGTGCCAGCTCACCCAGAGGAGGGGTTAACGAGCAGTACTTC. Encoded protein: CASSPRGGVNEQYF. Full variable domain (remainder filled in from reference TRBV18 and TRBJ2-7): NAGVMQNPRHLVRRRGQEARLRCSPMKGHSHVYWYRQLPEEGLKFMVYLQKENIIDESGMPKERFSAEFPKEGPSILRIQQVVRGDSAAYFCASSPRGGVNEQYFGPGTRLTVT.

V is TRBV28 and J is TRBJ2-4; 8 nucleotides align to TRBD2. The V gene end was trimmed by 5 bases and the J gene end by 14 bases; junction bases not matched to a gene: 8. CDR1 and CDR2 (germline): MDHEN, SYDVKM. The CDR3 covers 12 residues. CDR3 sequence (DNA): TGTGCCAGCAGTCAAACGGGACTAGTAGAGTACTTC. It encodes CASSQTGLVEYF.

The genes are TRBV19 and TRBJ2-2, with 9 bases identical to TRBD2. Germline CDR1 reads LNHDA; CDR2 reads SQIVND (reference sequence). The CDR3 covers 15 residues. V was pared by 7 bases and J by 5 bases, with 8 bases of the junction left unmatched. The CDR3 bases are TGTGCCAGTAAAGTATTAGCGGGAGAAACCGGGGAGCTGTTTTTT. Translation gives CASKVLAGETGELFF.